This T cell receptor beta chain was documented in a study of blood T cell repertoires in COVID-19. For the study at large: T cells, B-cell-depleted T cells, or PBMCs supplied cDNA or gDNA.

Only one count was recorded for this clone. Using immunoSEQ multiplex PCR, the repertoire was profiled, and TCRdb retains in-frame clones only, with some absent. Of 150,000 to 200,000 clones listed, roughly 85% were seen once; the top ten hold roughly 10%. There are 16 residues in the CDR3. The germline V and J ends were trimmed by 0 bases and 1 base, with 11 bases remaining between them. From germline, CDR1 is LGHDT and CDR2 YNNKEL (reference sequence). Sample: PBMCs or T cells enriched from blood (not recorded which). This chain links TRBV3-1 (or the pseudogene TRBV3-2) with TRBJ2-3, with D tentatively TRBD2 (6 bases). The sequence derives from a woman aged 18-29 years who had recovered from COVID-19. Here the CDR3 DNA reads TGTGCCAGCAGCCAAGACGGGGGAAGGGGCACAGATACGCAGTATTTT. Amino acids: CASSQDGGRGTDTQYF.